Each of the 27 T cell receptor beta chains below was sequenced from the same sample in a study of T cell responses to AZD1222 COVID-19 vaccine. The data were produced by immunoSEQ multiplex PCR, yet TCRdb's version contains in-frame clones alone and is incomplete. Of around 270,000 clones detected, about 94% appear once; the ten largest clones hold around 0.5%. Sequenced material: peripheral blood, taken 28 days after the second AZD1222 dose. These receptors all stem from an adult who received the AZD1222 COVID-19 vaccine.

The V call is TRBV13, the J call TRBJ2-5, with 13 nucleotides matching TRBD2. The length of the CDR3 is 16 residues. The V and J ends lost 3 bases and 5 bases, in that order; junction bases with no gene match: 6. Germline values: CDR1 PRHDT, CDR2 FYEKMQ (reference sequence). The CDR3 sequence: CASSFPGLAGRETQYF. The CDR3 coding sequence is TGTGCCAGCAGCTTCCCGGGACTAGCGGGGAGGGAGACCCAGTACTTC.

The V call is TRBV7-8, the J call TRBJ1-5; D is undetermined. Germline CDR1 is SGHVS and CDR2 is FQNEAQ. Trimming removed 5 bases at V and 2 bases at J, with 10 bases between. The length of the CDR3 is 14 residues. CDR3 amino acids: CASSDSRGNQPQHF. The CDR3 DNA is TGTGCCAGCAGCGACTCACGGGGCAATCAGCCCCAGCATTTT.

The genes are TRBV7-9 and TRBJ2-6; D may be TRBD1 or TRBD2 (6 bases each). The CDR3 covers 15 residues. Germline V gene sequence: CDR1 SEHNR, CDR2 FQNEAQ (reference sequence). The V gene lost 5 bases and the J gene lost 2 bases, with 10 bases spanning the gap. CDR3 region: CASSLGGAGANVLTF. CDR3 in DNA: TGTGCCAGCAGCCTCGGGGGCGCTGGGGCCAACGTCCTGACTTTC.

This clone was counted once. V usage is TRBV21-1 and J usage is TRBJ2-7; whether TRBD1, the table's D call, matches the DNA was not checked. TRBV21-1 is an annotated pseudogene. This CDR3 region has 13 residues. The CDR3 DNA follows: TGTGCCAGCAGCAAAAGACAGTCCTACGAGCAGTACTTC. Amino acid sequence: CASSKRQSYEQYF.

The gene calls are TRBV4-1 and TRBJ2-7, with TRBD1 matching 7 bases. J was trimmed by 6 bases and V by 1 base; bases with no gene match: 9. CDR1 MGHRA and CDR2 YSYEKL come from the germline V gene. This CDR3 region has 15 residues. CDR3 sequence reads: CASSQADRIPSEQYF. In DNA, the CDR3 is TGCGCCAGCAGCCAAGCGGACAGGATACCTTCCGAGCAGTACTTC.

The rearrangement joins TRBV7-6 to TRBJ1-6, with 8 bases aligning to TRBD1. Germline V gene data show CDR1 as SGHVS and CDR2 as FNYEAQ. This CDR3 has 16 residues. The trim removed 5 bases at V and 2 bases at J, leaving 5 bases unmatched. The CDR3 nucleotides read TGTGCCAGCAGCCCACAGGGGGGGACCTATAATTCACCCCTCCACTTT. As protein: CASSPQGGTYNSPLHF.

This clone was detected once. This sequence joins TRBV3-1 (or the pseudogene TRBV3-2) and TRBJ2-3; TRBD2 might be the D (6 bases). The CDR3 loop spans 15 amino acids. Germline V gene data show CDR1 as LGHDT and CDR2 as YNNKEL (reference sequence). The V and J ends lost 3 bases and 3 bases respectively, with 13 bases between them. CDR3 in amino acids: CASSQEGTYTDTQYF. In nucleotides, the CDR3 is TGTGCCAGCAGCCAGGAGGGGACGTATACAGATACGCAGTATTTT.

The sample holds one count of this clone. The chain combines TRBV28 with TRBJ2-7; D perhaps matches TRBD2 (6 bases). Germline values: CDR1 MDHEN, CDR2 SYDVKM. V shed 7 bases and J shed 0 bases, with 13 bases lying between them. The CDR3 runs 14 residues. This CDR3 is CASTPFGGSYEQYF. The CDR3 DNA reads TGTGCCAGCACCCCCTTCGGGGGCTCCTACGAGCAGTACTTC. Full variable domain (outside the CDR3, taken from reference TRBV28 and TRBJ2-7): DVKVTQSSRYLVKRTGEKVFLECVQDMDHENMFWYRQDPGLGLRLIYFSYDVKMKEKGDIPEGYSVSREKKERFSLILESASTNQTSMYLCASTPFGGSYEQYFGPGTRLTVT.

The rearrangement links TRBV3-1 (or the pseudogene TRBV3-2) to TRBJ2-3; D perhaps matches TRBD1 (5 bases). The CDR3 has 16 residues. Trimming cost V 5 bases and J 1 base, with 16 bases left between them. Looked up from germline, CDR1 is LGHDT and CDR2 is YNNKEL (reference sequence). The CDR3 nucleotides are TGTGCCAGCAGCAAGGGGATCTCGTCCGGCACAGATACGCAGTATTTT. Its protein product is CASSKGISSGTDTQYF.

CDR3 region: CASSEGRGVPHSNQPQHF. The CDR3 region has the DNA TGTGCCAGCAGTGAAGGCAGGGGAGTTCCTCATAGCAATCAGCCCCAGCATTTT. The rearrangement links TRBV6-1 to TRBJ1-5; D perhaps matches TRBD1 (6 bases). Germline V lookup: CDR1 MNHNS, CDR2 SASEGT. Trimming took 1 base from V and 0 from J, leaving 16 bases between them. The CDR3 consists of 18 residues.

Of note for this clone: The same CDR3 is also encoded by other DNA sequences in this sample. The chain employs TRBV3-1 (or the pseudogene TRBV3-2) and TRBJ1-1; the D gene is possibly TRBD1 (6 bases). Deletions cut 3 bases from V and 1 base from J, with 6 bases between. Germline V lookup: CDR1 LGHDT, CDR2 YNNKEL (reference sequence). The CDR3 runs 13 residues. CDR3 DNA: TGTGCCAGCAGCCAGACAGGGAACACTGAAGCTTTCTTT. Protein: CASSQTGNTEAFF.

This clone was seen once. The chain employs TRBV4-3 and TRBJ2-2; D is unresolved. The CDR3 has 14 residues. Trimming left V 3 bases short and J 2 bases short, with 7 bases between. Germline V gives CDR1 LGHNA, CDR2 YSLEER. The CDR3 region has the DNA TGCGCCAGCAGCCAGATTTCAAACACCGGGGAGCTGTTTTTT. The encoded protein is CASSQISNTGELFF.

V and J are TRBV24-1 and TRBJ1-5; maybe TRBD1 (6 bases). V lost 3 bases to trimming and J lost 6 bases, with 14 bases between them. The CDR3 has 15 residues. Germline V gene lookup returns CDR1 KGHDR and CDR2 SFDVKD. The CDR3: CATSDPTGTGQPQHF. The CDR3 coding sequence is TGTGCCACCAGTGATCCTACAGGGACGGGTCAGCCCCAGCATTTT.

The chain joins TRBV7-3 to TRBJ2-5; 7 nucleotides match TRBD1. V shed 4 bases and J 5 bases; nucleotides not matched to a gene: 10. CDR1 and CDR2 (germline): SGHTA, FQGTGA. This CDR3 contains 15 residues. CDR3 sequence (DNA): TGTGCCAGCAGCTCCACAGGGGCTGGTGGGGAGACCCAGTACTTC. Translating gives CASSSTGAGGETQYF.

This clone was counted once. CDR3 region: CSASGQIEAFF. CDR3 nucleotide sequence: TGCAGTGCCAGTGGACAGATTGAAGCTTTCTTT. The V gene is TRBV20-1, the J gene TRBJ1-1, with D perhaps TRBD1 (6 bases). V lost 6 bases to trimming and J lost 7 bases, with 12 bases between them. The length of the CDR3 is 11 residues. Per germline, CDR1 DFQATT and CDR2 SNEGSKA (reference sequence).

The CDR3 coding sequence is TGCGCCAGCAGCTTGATGGTGGGCGTGGGAACCGGGGAGCTGTTTTTT. Translating gives CASSLMVGVGTGELFF. This chain connects TRBV5-1 to TRBJ2-2; D unclear. Trimming shortened V by 1 base and J by 5 bases, and 15 bases separated the two germline ends. CDR3 length: 16 residues. Germline CDR1 is SGHRS and CDR2 is YFSETQ.

This chain links TRBV2 with TRBJ2-5; possible D gene TRBD2, 6 bases. V was pared by 8 bases and J by 1 base, with 8 bases between. Germline V CDR1 and CDR2: SNHLY, FYNNEI. The CDR3 is 12 amino acids. DNA of the CDR3: TGTGCCAGCCGCGGGGCCCAAGAGACCCAGTACTTC. Amino acids: CASRGAQETQYF.

The CDR3 spells CASSQGPGREQYF. The CDR3 coding sequence is TGCGCCAGCAGCCAGGGACCGGGCCGGGAGCAGTACTTC. V is TRBV5-1 and J is TRBJ2-7; D tentatively reads TRBD1 or TRBD2 (5 bases each). There are 13 residues in the CDR3. Germline V gene sequence: CDR1 SGHRS, CDR2 YFSETQ. Trimming shortened V by 4 bases and J by 7 bases, and 15 bases separated the two germline ends.

The chain carries TRBV19 and TRBJ1-2; D unresolved. Trimming stripped 6 bases from V and 4 bases from J, with 9 bases between. This CDR3 has 12 residues. Looked up from germline, CDR1 is LNHDA and CDR2 is SQIVND (reference sequence). The CDR3 DNA follows: TGTGCCAGTAGAAATAACCGCTATGGCTACACCTTC. It is translated as CASRNNRYGYTF.

CDR3 DNA sequence: TGTGCCAGCAGTAAACAGGTGTTCGGCCAGGTGACCCAGTACTTC. Translated: CASSKQVFGQVTQYF. V is TRBV28 and J is TRBJ2-5; D perhaps matches TRBD1 (5 bases). Trimming left V 5 bases short and J 7 bases short, with 20 bases between. This CDR3 is built from 15 residues. CDR1 is MDHEN, CDR2 SYDVKM, per germline.

For the CDR3, the DNA is TGCAGCGCCATTCAACGGAATGAGCAGTTCTTC. Protein: CSAIQRNEQFF. The V call is TRBV29-1, the J call TRBJ2-1, with D hard to call. Germline CDR1 reads SQVTM; CDR2 reads ANQGSEA. CDR3 length equals 11 residues. V was clipped by 7 bases and J by 7 bases, with 11 bases between them.

J is TRBJ2-6 and V is TRBV29-1, with D unclear. CDR3 length equals 14 residues. Germline V gene lookup returns CDR1 SQVTM and CDR2 ANQGSEA. Trimming cost V 4 bases and J 0 bases, with 7 bases left between them. CDR3 amino acids: CSVGLNSGANVLTF. The DNA of the CDR3 is TGCAGCGTTGGTTTGAACTCTGGGGCCAACGTCCTGACTTTC.

The chain combines TRBV10-2 with TRBJ2-2; the D gene is possibly TRBD2 (5 bases). Germline V CDR1 and CDR2: WSHSY, SAAADI. The CDR3 has 14 residues. The V and J ends lost 7 bases and 1 base respectively, with 10 bases between them. The CDR3 protein is CASTGRGNTGELFF. The CDR3, as DNA: TGCGCCAGCACGGGTCGGGGGAACACCGGGGAGCTGTTTTTT.

The chain joins TRBV19 to TRBJ1-2; possibly TRBD1 for D (5 bases). CDR3 length: 14 residues. V was clipped by 0 bases and J by 4 bases, with 9 bases between them. CDR1 is LNHDA and CDR2 is SQIVND in the germline V gene (reference sequence). The CDR3 region has the DNA TGTGCCAGTAGTATAGATCGGGGCCTCTATGGCTACACCTTC. This encodes CASSIDRGLYGYTF.

V gene TRBV4-2 combines with J gene TRBJ1-2; weak D call: TRBD1 (5 bases). Trimming cost V 0 bases and J 2 bases, with 10 bases left between them. Per the germline V gene, CDR1 is LGHNA and CDR2 is YNFKEQ. The CDR3 is 15 amino acids. Here the CDR3 reads CASSQDRGDNYGYTF. As DNA, the CDR3 is TGTGCCAGCAGCCAAGATCGAGGGGACAACTATGGCTACACCTTC.

This rearrangement joins TRBV2 to TRBJ2-7; weak D call: TRBD1 (6 bases). This CDR3 is 14 amino acids long. Trimming took 7 bases from V and 2 from J, leaving 15 bases between them. Germline V gene lookup returns CDR1 SNHLY and CDR2 FYNNEI. CDR3 region: CASMGAGAAYEQYF. CDR3 nucleotides: TGTGCCAGCATGGGGGCCGGCGCAGCCTACGAGCAGTACTTC.

J is TRBJ2-6 and V is TRBV4-1, with unresolved D. This CDR3 has 15 amino acids. V shed 5 bases and J shed 0 bases, with 8 bases lying between them. Germline V gene lookup returns CDR1 MGHRA and CDR2 YSYEKL. For the CDR3, the DNA is TGCGCCAGCAGCTCCCGCAGCTCTGGGGCCAACGTCCTGACTTTC. Translated, it gives CASSSRSSGANVLTF.